The 14 T cell receptor beta chains below were found in one sample sequenced in a study of a mutant IDH1 vaccine in newly diagnosed glioma. Time point given: week 23, last vaccination. Vaccination used 300 ug of mutant IDH1 20-mer peptide per dose, with topical imiquimod. Data came from immunoSEQ multiplex PCR; TCRdb stores just in-frame clones and leaves some out. Counted here are 58,000 or so clones, about 89% occurring once; the ten biggest clones make up approximately 1.4%. Their recognized antigens are unknown. The sequencing used PBMCs, collected from a glioma patient whose treatment included an IDH1 peptide vaccine. These receptors were collected from a man between 40 and 49 years old with glioma.

V usage is TRBV11-2 and J usage is TRBJ2-1; 7 nucleotides match TRBD2. V was clipped by 0 bases and J by 7 bases; unmatched bases: 9. The CDR3 runs to 16 residues. Per germline, CDR1 SGHAT and CDR2 FQNNGV. For the CDR3, the DNA is TGTGCCAGCAGCTTAGATAGGGCTAGCGGCCTTAATGAGCAGTTCTTC. Translating it yields CASSLDRASGLNEQFF.

The V call is TRBV11-3, the J call TRBJ2-1; 14 positions agree with TRBD2. The CDR3 sequence is 16 residues long. The junction had 4 bases not matched to a gene; V was cut back by 1 base and J by 8 bases. Germline assignment: CDR1 SGHNT and CDR2 YENEEA. CDR3 sequence: CASSLGLAGGEDEQFF. DNA for the CDR3: TGTGCCAGCAGCTTAGGACTAGCGGGAGGGGAGGATGAGCAGTTCTTC.

This chain joins TRBV11-3 and TRBJ2-2; tentative D call: TRBD2 (6 bases). V dropped 5 bases and J dropped 4 bases, with 14 bases sitting between them. CDR1 and CDR2 (germline): SGHNT, YENEEA. CDR3 length: 15 residues. The CDR3: CASSDLSGGTGELFF. Written as DNA, the CDR3 is TGTGCCAGCAGCGATCTCTCCGGGGGCACCGGGGAGCTGTTTTTT.

The chain carries TRBV2 and TRBJ2-2, with TRBD2 matching over 8 bases. The junction had 5 bases not matched to a gene; V was cut back by 6 bases and J by 8 bases. The CDR3 runs to 13 residues. Germline CDR1 SNHLY, CDR2 FYNNEI. The CDR3 DNA sequence: TGTGCCAGCAGAGCCGGACTAGCTGGGGAGCTGTTTTTT. It translates to CASRAGLAGELFF.

The chain has TRBV4-3 and TRBJ2-5, with D possibly matching TRBD2 (5 bases). This CDR3 spans 14 amino acids. V was clipped by 1 base and J by 7 bases, with 13 bases between them. Germline CDR1 reads LGHNA; CDR2 reads YSLEER. DNA of the CDR3: TGCGCCAGCAGCCAAGGTACCGGGGTGGGGACCCAGTACTTC. Translated: CASSQGTGVGTQYF.

The V and J genes are TRBV5-4 and TRBJ2-5; TRBD2 matches at 7 bases. The CDR3 sequence is 17 residues long. V was clipped by 5 bases and J by 6 bases; unmatched bases: 19. Germline CDR1 SGHNT, CDR2 YYREEE (reference sequence). In nucleotides, the CDR3 is TGTGCCAGCAGTCCGACTAACCCGACTAGCCGTGCACAGACCCAGTACTTC. Translation gives CASSPTNPTSRAQTQYF.

This chain joins TRBV27 and TRBJ1-2; 8 bases are a match to TRBD1. V shed 4 bases and J 8 bases; nucleotides not matched to a gene: 6. The CDR3 runs to 13 residues. Germline CDR1 reads MNHEY; CDR2 reads SMNVEV (reference sequence). CDR3 coding DNA: TGTGCCAGCAGTTACGGGACAGGAGGCGGCTACACCTTC. Translated, it gives CASSYGTGGGYTF.

This chain links TRBV7-2 with TRBJ1-5; D is uncertain. This CDR3 has 14 residues. V lost 2 bases and J 1 base, leaving 6 bases between the germline ends. Germline CDR1 reads SGHTA; CDR2 reads FQGNSA. In DNA, the CDR3 is TGTGCCAGCAGCTTAAAAGGGAGCAATCAGCCCCAGCATTTT. Amino acids: CASSLKGSNQPQHF.

The chain links TRBV5-1 to TRBJ2-6; 10 nucleotides align to TRBD1. Germline CDR1 is SGHRS and CDR2 is YFSETQ. CDR3 size: 17 residues. The junction had 2 bases not matched to a gene; V was cut back by 0 bases and J by 2 bases. This CDR3 is CASSLAGQGAGANVLTF. In DNA, the CDR3 is TGCGCCAGCAGCTTGGCCGGACAGGGGGCTGGGGCCAACGTCCTGACTTTC. The variable domain in full, with the rest retrieved from reference TRBV5-1 and TRBJ2-6, is KAGVTQTPRYLIKTRGQQVTLSCSPISGHRSVSWYQQTPGQGLQFLFEYFSETQRNKGNFPGRFSGRQFSNSRSEMNVSTLELGDSALYLCASSLAGQGAGANVLTFGAGSRLTVL.

This chain uses TRBV5-1 with TRBJ2-1; D is unresolved. The CDR3 spans 13 residues. The germline V gene has CDR1 SGHRS and CDR2 YFSETQ. With 1 base removed from V and 9 bases from J, the gap between germline ends came to 11 bases. The CDR3 sequence: CASSLFGNGEQFF. The DNA for the CDR3 is TGCGCCAGCAGCTTGTTTGGTAACGGTGAGCAGTTCTTC. Full variable domain (outside the CDR3, taken from reference TRBV5-1 and TRBJ2-1): KAGVTQTPRYLIKTRGQQVTLSCSPISGHRSVSWYQQTPGQGLQFLFEYFSETQRNKGNFPGRFSGRQFSNSRSEMNVSTLELGDSALYLCASSLFGNGEQFFGPGTRLTVL.

The rearrangement joins TRBV6-5 to TRBJ2-1; D remains ambiguous. The germline CDR1 and CDR2 sequences are MNHEY and SVGAGI. This CDR3 region has 15 residues. V was clipped by 0 bases and J by 2 bases, with 8 bases between them. The DNA of the CDR3 is TGTGCCAGCAGTTACTCAAGAGGTCCCTACAATGAGCAGTTCTTC. Translated: CASSYSRGPYNEQFF.

The chain links TRBV18 to TRBJ2-1, with 14 bases identical to TRBD2. The CDR3 totals 18 residues. Looked up from germline, CDR1 is KGHSH and CDR2 is LQKENI. The V and J ends lost 3 bases and 9 bases, in that order; junction bases with no gene match: 13. Here the CDR3 DNA reads TGTGCCAGCTCACCCCTCGGACTAGCGGGAGGAGCCGGGAGTGAGCAGTTCTTC. It is translated as CASSPLGLAGGAGSEQFF.

The chain carries TRBV6-5 and TRBJ2-7; no definite D call. CDR3 size: 14 residues. Trimming stripped 3 bases from V and 2 bases from J, with 11 bases between. CDR1 and CDR2 (germline): MNHEY, SVGAGI. The CDR3 loop reads CASSYGPRTYEQYF. The CDR3, as DNA: TGTGCCAGCAGTTATGGACCTCGCACCTACGAGCAGTACTTC.

The V call is TRBV5-5, the J call TRBJ1-1; D remains ambiguous. V lost 0 bases and J 11 bases, leaving 14 bases between the germline ends. The CDR3 extends over 13 amino acids. The germline V gene encodes CDR1 SGHKS and CDR2 YYEKEE (reference sequence). For the CDR3, the DNA is TGTGCCAGCAGCTTGGGCCCTACTACGGCGGCTTTCTTT. Translation gives CASSLGPTTAAFF. The full variable domain, in which reference TRBV5-5 and TRBJ1-1 provide the parts outside the CDR3, is DAGVTQSPTHLIKTRGQQVTLRCSPISGHKSVSWYQQVLGQGPQFIFQYYEKEERGRGNFPDRFSARQFPNYSSELNVNALLLGDSALYLCASSLGPTTAAFFGQGTRLTVV.